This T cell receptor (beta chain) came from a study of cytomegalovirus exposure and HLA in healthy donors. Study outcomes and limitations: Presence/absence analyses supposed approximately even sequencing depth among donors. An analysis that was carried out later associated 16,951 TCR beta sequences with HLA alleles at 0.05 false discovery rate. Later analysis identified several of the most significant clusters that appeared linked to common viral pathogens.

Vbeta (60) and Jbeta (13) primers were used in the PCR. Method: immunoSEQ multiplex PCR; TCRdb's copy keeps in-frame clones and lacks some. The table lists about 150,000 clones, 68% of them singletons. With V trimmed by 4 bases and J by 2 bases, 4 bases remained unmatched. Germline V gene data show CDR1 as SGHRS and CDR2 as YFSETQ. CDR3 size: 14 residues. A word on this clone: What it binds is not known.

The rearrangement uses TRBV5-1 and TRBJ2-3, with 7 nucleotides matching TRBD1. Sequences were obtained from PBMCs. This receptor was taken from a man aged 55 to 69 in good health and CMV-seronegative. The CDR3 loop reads CASSQGVFTDTQYF. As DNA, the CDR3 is TGCGCCAGCAGCCAGGGGGTCTTCACAGATACGCAGTATTTT.